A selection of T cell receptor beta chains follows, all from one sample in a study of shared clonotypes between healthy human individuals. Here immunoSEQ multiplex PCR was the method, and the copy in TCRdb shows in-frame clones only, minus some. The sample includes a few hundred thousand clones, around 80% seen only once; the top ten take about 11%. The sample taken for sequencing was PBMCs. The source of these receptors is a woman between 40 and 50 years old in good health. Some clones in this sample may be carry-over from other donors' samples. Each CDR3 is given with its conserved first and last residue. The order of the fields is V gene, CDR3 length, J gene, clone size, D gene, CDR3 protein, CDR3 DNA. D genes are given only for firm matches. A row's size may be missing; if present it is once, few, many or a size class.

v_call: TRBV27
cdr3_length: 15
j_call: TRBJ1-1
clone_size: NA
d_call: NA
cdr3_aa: CASSLSGPQNTEAFF
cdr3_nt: TGTGCCAGCAGTCTTTCAGGGCCCCAGAACACTGAAGCTTTCTTT

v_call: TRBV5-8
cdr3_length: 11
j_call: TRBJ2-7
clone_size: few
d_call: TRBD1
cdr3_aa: CASSLTDRVYF
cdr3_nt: TGTGCCAGCAGCTTAACGGACAGGGTATACTTC

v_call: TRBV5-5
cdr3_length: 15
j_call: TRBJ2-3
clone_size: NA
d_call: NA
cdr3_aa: CASSLSRDRGNTQYF
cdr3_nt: TGTGCCAGCAGCTTGTCTAGAGATCGGGGCAATACGCAGTATTTT

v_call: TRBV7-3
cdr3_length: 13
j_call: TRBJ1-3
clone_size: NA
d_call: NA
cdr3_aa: CASSENPGNTIYF
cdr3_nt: TGTGCCAGCAGCGAGAACCCGGGAAACACCATATATTTT

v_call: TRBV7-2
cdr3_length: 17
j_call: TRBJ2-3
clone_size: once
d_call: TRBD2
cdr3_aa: CASSLVRTSGTADTQYF
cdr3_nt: TGTGCCAGCAGCTTAGTAAGGACTAGCGGGACAGCAGATACGCAGTATTTT

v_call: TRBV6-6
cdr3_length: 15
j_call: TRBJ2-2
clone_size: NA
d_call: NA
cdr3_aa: CASKGAFKDTGELFF
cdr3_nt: TGTGCCAGCAAAGGGGCTTTTAAGGACACCGGGGAGCTGTTTTTT

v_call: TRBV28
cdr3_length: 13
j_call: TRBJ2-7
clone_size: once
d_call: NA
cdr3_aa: CASSRGTYPEQYF
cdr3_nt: TGTGCCAGCAGTCGAGGGACTTACCCCGAGCAGTACTTC

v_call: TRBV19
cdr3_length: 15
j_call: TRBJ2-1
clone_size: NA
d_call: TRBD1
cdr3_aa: CASSDRGQSNNEQFF
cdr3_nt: TGTGCCAGTAGCGACAGGGGACAGTCTAATAATGAGCAGTTCTTC

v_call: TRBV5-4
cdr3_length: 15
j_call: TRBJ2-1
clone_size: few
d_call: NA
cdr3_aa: CASSLSADSYNEQFF
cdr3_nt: TGTGCCAGCAGCTTGTCAGCGGACTCCTACAATGAGCAGTTCTTC

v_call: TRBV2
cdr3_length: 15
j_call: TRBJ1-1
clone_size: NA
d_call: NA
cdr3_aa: CASLKYKGVWGGAFF
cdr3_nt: TGTGCCAGCCTTAAATATAAGGGGGTGTGGGGTGGAGCTTTCTTT

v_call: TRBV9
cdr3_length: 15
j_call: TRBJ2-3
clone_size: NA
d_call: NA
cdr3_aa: CASSPTREPTDTQYF
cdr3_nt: TGTGCCAGCAGCCCTACCCGGGAGCCTACAGATACGCAGTATTTT

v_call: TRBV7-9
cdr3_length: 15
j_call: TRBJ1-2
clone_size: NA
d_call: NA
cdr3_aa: CASSLRSGPNYGYTF
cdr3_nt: TGTGCCAGCAGCTTACGCTCAGGACCTAACTATGGCTACACCTTC

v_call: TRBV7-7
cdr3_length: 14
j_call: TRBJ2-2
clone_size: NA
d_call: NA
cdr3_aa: CASARDLNTGELFF
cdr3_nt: TGTGCCAGCGCCCGGGACCTGAACACCGGGGAGCTGTTTTTT

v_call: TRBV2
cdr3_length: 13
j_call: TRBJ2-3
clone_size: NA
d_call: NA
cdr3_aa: CASSRDSEDTQYF
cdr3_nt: TGTGCCAGCAGCCGGGACTCCGAAGATACGCAGTATTTT

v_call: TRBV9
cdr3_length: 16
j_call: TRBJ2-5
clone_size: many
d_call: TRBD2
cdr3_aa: CASSAAGTSGPSPQYF
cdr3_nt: TGTGCCAGCAGCGCGGCCGGGACTAGCGGCCCCTCCCCCCAGTACTTC

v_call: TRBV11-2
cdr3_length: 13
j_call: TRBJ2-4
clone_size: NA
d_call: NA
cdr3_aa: CASSLTAKNIQYF
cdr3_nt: TGTGCCAGCAGCTTAACTGCCAAAAACATTCAGTACTTC

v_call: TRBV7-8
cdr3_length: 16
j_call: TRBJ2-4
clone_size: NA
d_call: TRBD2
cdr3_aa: CASAPGLAEAKNIQYF
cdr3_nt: TGTGCCAGCGCCCCGGGACTAGCGGAAGCCAAAAACATTCAGTACTTC

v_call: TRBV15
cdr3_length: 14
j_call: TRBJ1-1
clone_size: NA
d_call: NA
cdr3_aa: CATSPRGANTEAFF
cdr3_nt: TGTGCCACCAGCCCGAGGGGGGCGAACACTGAAGCTTTCTTT

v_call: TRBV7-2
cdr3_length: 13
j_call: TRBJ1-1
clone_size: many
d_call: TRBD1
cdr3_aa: CACRRGLNTEAFF
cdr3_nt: TGTGCCTGCAGGAGGGGGCTGAACACTGAAGCTTTCTTT

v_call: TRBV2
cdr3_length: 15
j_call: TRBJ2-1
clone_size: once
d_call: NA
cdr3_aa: CASSLGATPYNEQFF
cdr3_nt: TGTGCCAGCAGCTTAGGGGCGACTCCCTACAATGAGCAGTTCTTC

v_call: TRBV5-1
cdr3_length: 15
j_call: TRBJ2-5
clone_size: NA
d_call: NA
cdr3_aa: CASSSDRGGGETQYF
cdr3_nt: TGCGCCAGCAGCTCGGATCGAGGGGGTGGAGAGACCCAGTACTTC

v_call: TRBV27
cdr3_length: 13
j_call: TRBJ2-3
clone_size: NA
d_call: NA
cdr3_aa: CASAGHSTDTQYF
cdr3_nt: TGTGCCAGCGCGGGACATAGCACAGATACGCAGTATTTT

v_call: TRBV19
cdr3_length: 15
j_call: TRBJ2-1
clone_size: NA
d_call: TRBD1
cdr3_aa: CASSIGRGRYNEQFF
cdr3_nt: TGTGCCAGTAGTATAGGCAGGGGGCGTTACAATGAGCAGTTCTTC

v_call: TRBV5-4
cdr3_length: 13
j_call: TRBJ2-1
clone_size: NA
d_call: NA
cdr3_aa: CASSSRANNEQFF
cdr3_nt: TGTGCCAGCAGCTCGCGGGCGAACAATGAGCAGTTCTTC

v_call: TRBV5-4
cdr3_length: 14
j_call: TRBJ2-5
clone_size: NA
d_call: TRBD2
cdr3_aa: CASWAGTSVETQYF
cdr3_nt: TGTGCCAGCTGGGCCGGGACTAGCGTCGAGACCCAGTACTTC

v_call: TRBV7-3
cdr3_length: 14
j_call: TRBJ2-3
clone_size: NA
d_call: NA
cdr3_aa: CASSPSHSGDTQYF
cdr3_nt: TGTGCCAGCAGCCCTTCACATTCCGGAGATACGCAGTATTTT

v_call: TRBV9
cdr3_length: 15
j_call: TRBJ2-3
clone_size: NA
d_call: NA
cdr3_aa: CASSVGLDNTDTQYF
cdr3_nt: TGTGCCAGCAGCGTAGGTTTAGATAACACAGATACGCAGTATTTT

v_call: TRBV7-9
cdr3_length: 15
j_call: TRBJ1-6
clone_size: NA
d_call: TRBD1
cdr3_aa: CASSPGTGKNSPLHF
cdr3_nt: TGTGCCAGCAGCCCCGGGACAGGGAAGAATTCACCCCTCCACTTT

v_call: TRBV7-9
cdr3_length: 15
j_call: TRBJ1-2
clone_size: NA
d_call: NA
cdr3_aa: CASSFSGDRSYGYTF
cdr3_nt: TGTGCCAGCAGTTTCAGCGGAGACCGATCCTATGGCTACACCTTC